This T cell receptor (beta chain) originates from a study of T cells after posttransplantation cyclophosphamide (TCRdb year 2016). Looking at the study overall: Using TRB sequencing, the study followed how the T cell repertoire rebuilt after myeloablative bone marrow transplantation with posttransplantation cyclophosphamide given as GVHD prophylaxis. Antigen receptor sequencing covered samples from a few dozen PTCy-treated patients and some 15 of their related bone marrow donors. Blood from every one of the roughly 30 PTCy patients who had 1-year posttransplant specimens underwent TRB sequencing. Up to about 3 additional blood samples from 2 to 5.2 years after transplant were also TRB-sequenced in 3 patients, as was pretransplant blood from 4 patients. TRA and TRB clonality were tightly correlated in about ten samples, so subsequent TCR analyses focused on TRB only. Public TRB sequences were compared against a database of over 3,000 sequences linked to responses to pathogens, tumor antigens, self-antigens and alloantigens. Study-wide conclusions, independent of this receptor: The TRB repertoires of T cells infiltrating skin or GI tract showed only limited overlap with the TRB repertoires of T cells in blood. Across the 45 or so patients, TRB clonality was highly associated with recipient CMV seropositivity and CMV reactivation, and diversity with PTCy was similar to that in the CNI/methotrexate controls. Donor-recipient similarity was low at 1-2 months but rose over the first year, and later blood repertoires were often dominated by donor CD8+ memory clones.

Viable CD3+CD4+ or CD3+CD8+ cells that were CCR7+CD45RA+CD45RO-CD95-CD27+CD28+ were defined as naive T cells. On the day of marrow donation, related bone marrow donors gave peripheral blood samples. Mononuclear cells from peripheral blood and bone marrow were separated by Ficoll-Hypaque density centrifugation and then cryopreserved. Sorting of CD4+ and CD8+ T cells, including naive and memory subsets, was performed by FACS on a FACSAria II. In the germline V gene, CDR1 corresponds to SGHAT and CDR2 to FQNNGV. The CDR3, cysteine through phenylalanine, is 15 amino acids long. Only the CDR3 part of the read is kept: 45 bases, read in frame from the first base. V is cut by 5 bases and J by 4 bases, and the space between the germline ends is 15 bases. Points on this clone: Its antigen remains unidentified. No base quality values were provided; no much bigger clone lies one nucleotide off.

Genomic DNA was used for TRB sequencing, which was performed with the immunoSEQ assay at survey resolution or with the hsTCRB kit. The original methods were these. The immunoSEQ software handled initial read processing, and the LymphoSeq R package was used for repertoire analyses. Clonality was calculated as 1 minus normalized Shannon entropy, and the Gini coefficient was also calculated for each TRB dataset. Phenotypes of unsorted samples were inferred by mapping TRB sequences from sorted subsets of the recipient or donor onto unsorted samples of the same recipient. Entries here come from immuneACCESS through TCRdb and include only in-frame sequences with V and J called. Some clones fail to appear in such tables; in the studies checked, an unresolved V gene covers under half of the shortfall, and the cause of the remainder is unknown. That table supplies the V and J calls and clone size; D and trimming were determined from the DNA. Recorded for this sample are approximately 30,000 clones; about 89% of them occurred a single time. Around 0.23% of the sample is in the top ten clones.

In this chain, TRBV11-2 is recombined with TRBJ2-1; a tentative D call is TRBD2 (6 bases match). This clonotype originated in a woman between 55 and 75 years old in good health, CMV-negative, and a related stem cell transplant donor. Sequences were obtained from naive CD4+ T cells sorted from PBMCs. The CDR3 reads as follows: CASSQSSGTYNEQFF. The bases read TGTGCCAGCAGCCAATCGTCGGGGACTTACAATGAGCAGTTCTTC.